The clone carrying this TCR beta chain was recorded many times. Its specificity is not known. CD4+ naive, central memory, regulatory and stem cell-like memory subsets were isolated by sorting on CD45RO/CCR7/CD25/CD127/CD95/CD27. Investigators reverse transcribed all isolated RNA, so they sequenced expressed TCRB transcripts. Data came from immunoSEQ multiplex PCR; TCRdb stores just in-frame clones and leaves some out. The sample records roughly 180,000 clones, approximately 7.8% being singletons. V was trimmed by 4 bases and J by 7 bases, leaving 8 bases between them. Germline CDR1 is SGHVS and CDR2 is FNYEAQ. CDR3 length equals 12 residues. These data are taken from a study of beta chain features in type 1 diabetes. At the level of the study: There were 107,917,701 sorted cells examined across all samples.

Whole-study results and caveats: TCRB CDR3 length was moderately but significantly reduced in all four CD4+ subsets of Type 1 diabetes patients. Patients and controls would be equally affected if PCR favored shorter templates. When VDJ junctions were examined, type 1 diabetes patients showed fewer insertions and more deletions.

The J gene is TRBJ2-1, the V gene TRBV7-6; the D is unclear. Source material: central memory CD4+ T cells from blood. This sequence was found in a woman in her thirties or forties with type 1 diabetes. In DNA, the CDR3 is TGTGCCAGCAGCTCCCCGGAGAATGAGCAGTTCTTC. This codes for CASSSPENEQFF.